This T cell receptor (beta chain) was sequenced for a study of blood T cell repertoires in COVID-19. V was trimmed by 5 bases and J by 5 bases, leaving 12 bases between them. Germline CDR1 is WNHNN and CDR2 is SYGVQD (reference sequence). This CDR3 has 13 residues. Repertoires were generated with immunoSEQ multiplex PCR, while TCRdb's copy carries only in-frame clones and drops some. The table has around 260,000 clones, approximately 81% seen once. V and J are TRBV10-1 and TRBJ2-5; a weak D match, TRBD1 (6 bases). This receptor was taken from a man between 60 and 70 years old with acute or convalescent COVID-19. The sample was peripheral blood. Here the CDR3 DNA reads TGCGCCAGCAGTCAACAGGGAGTGGAGACCCAGTACTTC. This gives the protein CASSQQGVETQYF.